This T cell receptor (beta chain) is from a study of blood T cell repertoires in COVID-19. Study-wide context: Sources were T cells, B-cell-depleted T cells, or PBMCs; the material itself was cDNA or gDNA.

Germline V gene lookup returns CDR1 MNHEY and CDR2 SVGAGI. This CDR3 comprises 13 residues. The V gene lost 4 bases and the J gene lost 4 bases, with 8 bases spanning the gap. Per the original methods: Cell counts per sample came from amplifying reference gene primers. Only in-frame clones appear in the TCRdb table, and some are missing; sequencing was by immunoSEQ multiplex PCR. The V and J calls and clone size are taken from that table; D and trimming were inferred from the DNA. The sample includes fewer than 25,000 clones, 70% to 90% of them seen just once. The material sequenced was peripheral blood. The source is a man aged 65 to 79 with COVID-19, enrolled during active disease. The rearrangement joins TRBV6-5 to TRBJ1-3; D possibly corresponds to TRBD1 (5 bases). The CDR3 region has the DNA TGTGCCAGCAGTTTCGACAGAGGAAACACCATATATTTT. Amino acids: CASSFDRGNTIYF.